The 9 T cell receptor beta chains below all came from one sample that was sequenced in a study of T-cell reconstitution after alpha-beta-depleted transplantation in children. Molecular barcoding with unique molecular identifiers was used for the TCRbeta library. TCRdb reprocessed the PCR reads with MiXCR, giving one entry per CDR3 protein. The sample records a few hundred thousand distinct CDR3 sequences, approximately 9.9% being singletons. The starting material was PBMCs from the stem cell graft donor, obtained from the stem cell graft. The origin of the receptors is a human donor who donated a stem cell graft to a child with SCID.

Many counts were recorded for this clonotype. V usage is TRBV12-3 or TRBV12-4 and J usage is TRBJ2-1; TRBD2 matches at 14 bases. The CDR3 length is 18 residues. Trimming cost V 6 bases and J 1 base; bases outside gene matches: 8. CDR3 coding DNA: TGTGCCAGCAGCCCCGGGACTAGCGGGGGCCTATCCTACAATGAGCAGTTCTTC. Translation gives CASSPGTSGGLSYNEQFF.

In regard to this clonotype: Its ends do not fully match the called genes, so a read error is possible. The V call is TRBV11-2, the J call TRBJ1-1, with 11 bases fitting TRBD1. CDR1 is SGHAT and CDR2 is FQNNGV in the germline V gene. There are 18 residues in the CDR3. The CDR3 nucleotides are TGTGCCAGCAGCTTAGATCGATGGACAGGGGGCCTGAAGACTGAAGCTTTCTTT. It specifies CASSLDRWTGGLKTEAFF.

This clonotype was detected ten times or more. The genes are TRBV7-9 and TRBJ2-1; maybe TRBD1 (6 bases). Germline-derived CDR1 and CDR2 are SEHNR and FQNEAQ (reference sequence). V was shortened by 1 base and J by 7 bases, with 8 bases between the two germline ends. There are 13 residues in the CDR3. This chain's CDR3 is CASSLGGRNEQFF. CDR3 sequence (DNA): TGTGCCAGCAGCTTAGGGGGGCGGAATGAGCAGTTCTTC.

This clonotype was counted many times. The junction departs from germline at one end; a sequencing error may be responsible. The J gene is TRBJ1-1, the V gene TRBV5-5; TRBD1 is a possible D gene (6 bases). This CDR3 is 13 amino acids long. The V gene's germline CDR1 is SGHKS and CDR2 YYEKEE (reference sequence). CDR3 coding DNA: TGTGCCAGCACCGCGCCGGGGGACACTGAAGTTTTCTTT. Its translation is CASTAPGDTEVFF.

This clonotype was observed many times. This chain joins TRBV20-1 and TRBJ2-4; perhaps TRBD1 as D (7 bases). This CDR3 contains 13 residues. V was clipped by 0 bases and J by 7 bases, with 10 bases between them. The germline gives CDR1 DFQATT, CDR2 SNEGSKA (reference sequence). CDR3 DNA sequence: TGCAGTGCTAGAGAGTCAGGGGGGAACATTCAGTACTTC. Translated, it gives CSARESGGNIQYF.

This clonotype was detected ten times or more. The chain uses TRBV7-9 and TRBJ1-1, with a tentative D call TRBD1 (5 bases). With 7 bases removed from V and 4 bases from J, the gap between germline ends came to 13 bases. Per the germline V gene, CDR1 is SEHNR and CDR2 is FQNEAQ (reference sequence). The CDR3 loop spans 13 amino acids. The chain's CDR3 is CASNQFGATEAFF. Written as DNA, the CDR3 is TGTGCCAGCAACCAATTCGGGGCCACTGAAGCTTTCTTT.

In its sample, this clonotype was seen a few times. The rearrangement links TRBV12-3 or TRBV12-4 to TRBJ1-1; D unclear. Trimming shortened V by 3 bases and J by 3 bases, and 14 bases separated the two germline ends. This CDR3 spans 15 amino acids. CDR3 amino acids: CASSLDPRSDTEAFF. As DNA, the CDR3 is TGTGCCAGCAGTTTGGACCCTCGCTCGGACACTGAAGCTTTCTTT.

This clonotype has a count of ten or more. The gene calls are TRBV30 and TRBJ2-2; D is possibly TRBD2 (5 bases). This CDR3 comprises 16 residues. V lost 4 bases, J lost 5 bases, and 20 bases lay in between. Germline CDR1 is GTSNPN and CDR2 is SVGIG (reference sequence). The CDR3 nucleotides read TGTGCCTGGACCCCGGTCCGGGCGAGGGAGACCGGGGAGCTGTTTTTT. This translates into CAWTPVRARETGELFF.

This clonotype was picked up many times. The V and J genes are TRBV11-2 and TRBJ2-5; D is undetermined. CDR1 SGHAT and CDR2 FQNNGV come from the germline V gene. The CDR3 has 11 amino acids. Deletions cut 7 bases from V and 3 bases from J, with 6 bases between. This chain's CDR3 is CASTKKETQYF. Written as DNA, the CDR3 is TGTGCCAGCACCAAAAAAGAGACCCAGTACTTC.